Listed below are T cell receptor beta chains from one sample, sequenced in a study of T cell responses to AZD1222 COVID-19 vaccine. Assay: immunoSEQ multiplex PCR; the TCRdb copy retains only in-frame clones and omits some. The sample comprises 100,000 to 120,000 clones, roughly 92% of which are singletons, and over 6.5% rests with the top ten. The starting material was peripheral blood, obtained on day 0 of AZD1222 vaccination. These receptor sequences come from an adult in good health. Both conserved end residues are part of each CDR3. The D gene is left open where the match is weak. Part of the rows lack a size; the others show once, few, many or a class for expanded clones.

size	V	J	D	CDR3	DNA
.	TRBV3-1/TRBV3-2	TRBJ1-1	.	CASSQNSLGENTEAFF	TGTGCCAGCAGCCAGAACTCCTTAGGGGAGAACACTGAAGCTTTCTTT
.	TRBV19	TRBJ2-2	TRBD1	CASSIDRGSGELFF	TGTGCCAGTAGTATAGACAGGGGGAGCGGGGAGCTGTTTTTT
.	TRBV5-4	TRBJ2-7	.	CASSRWGGATYEQYF	TGTGCCAGCAGCCGCTGGGGCGGGGCGACCTACGAGCAGTACTTC
.	TRBV7-9	TRBJ1-4	TRBD1	CASSVGTGGGFREKLFF	TGTGCCAGCAGCGTCGGGACAGGGGGCGGATTTCGTGAAAAACTGTTTTTT
.	TRBV29-1	TRBJ2-2	.	CSVLAGELFF	TGCAGCGTGCTAGCCGGGGAGCTGTTTTTT
.	TRBV6-5	TRBJ1-2	TRBD1	CASSYTDRVEGYTF	TGTGCCAGCAGTTACACTGACAGGGTAGAGGGCTACACCTTC
once	TRBV18	TRBJ1-5	.	CASSPWTARGGNQPQHF	TGTGCCAGCTCACCTTGGACAGCCAGGGGCGGTAATCAGCCCCAGCATTTT
.	TRBV20-1	TRBJ1-1	.	CSASSFGGINTEAFF	TGCAGTGCTAGTTCCTTTGGCGGTATAAACACTGAAGCTTTCTTT
.	TRBV11-3	TRBJ2-1	TRBD1	CASSPSPGQGTEQFF	TGTGCCAGCAGCCCAAGCCCAGGACAGGGCACTGAGCAGTTCTTC
.	TRBV5-6	TRBJ1-2	TRBD1	CASSYRDRVAYGYTF	TGTGCCAGCAGCTACCGGGACAGGGTGGCCTATGGCTACACCTTC
.	TRBV7-9	TRBJ1-1	.	CASSLNYEAFF	TGTGCCAGCAGCTTAAATTATGAAGCTTTCTTT
.	TRBV7-9	TRBJ2-1	.	CASSETSSSYNEQFF	TGTGCCAGCAGCGAGACATCCAGCTCCTACAATGAGCAGTTCTTC
.	TRBV19	TRBJ2-7	.	CASSSPRTSTYEQYF	TGTGCCAGTAGTTCCCCTCGGACATCTACCTACGAGCAGTACTTC
.	TRBV30	TRBJ2-5	TRBD2	CAWGPGLSGVETQYF	TGTGCCTGGGGCCCGGGCCTCAGCGGGGTGGAGACCCAGTACTTC
.	TRBV7-2	TRBJ1-5	.	CASSLVAATNQPQHF	TGTGCCAGCAGCTTAGTGGCAGCGACCAATCAGCCCCAGCATTTT